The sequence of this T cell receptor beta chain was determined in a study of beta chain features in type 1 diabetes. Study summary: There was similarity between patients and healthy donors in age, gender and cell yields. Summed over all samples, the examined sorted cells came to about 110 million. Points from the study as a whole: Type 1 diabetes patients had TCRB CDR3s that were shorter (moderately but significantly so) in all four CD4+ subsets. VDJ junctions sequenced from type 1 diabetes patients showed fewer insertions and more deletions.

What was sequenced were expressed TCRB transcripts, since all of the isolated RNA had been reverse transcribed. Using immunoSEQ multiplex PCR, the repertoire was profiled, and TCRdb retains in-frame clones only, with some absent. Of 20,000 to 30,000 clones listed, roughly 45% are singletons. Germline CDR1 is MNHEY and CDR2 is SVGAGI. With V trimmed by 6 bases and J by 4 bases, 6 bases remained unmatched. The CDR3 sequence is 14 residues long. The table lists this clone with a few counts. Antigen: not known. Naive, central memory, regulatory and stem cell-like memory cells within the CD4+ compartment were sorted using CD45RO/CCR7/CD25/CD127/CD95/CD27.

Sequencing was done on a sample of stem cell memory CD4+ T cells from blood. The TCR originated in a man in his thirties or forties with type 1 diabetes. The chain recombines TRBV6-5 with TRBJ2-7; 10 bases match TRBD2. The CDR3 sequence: CASSRTSGEYEQYF. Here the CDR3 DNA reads TGTGCCAGCAGCAGGACTAGCGGAGAATACGAGCAGTACTTC.